These T cell receptor beta chains were read from a single sample in a study of spatial heterogeneity in lung cancer. From the 5' RACE reads, TCRdb called clonotypes with MiXCR, one entry per CDR3 protein. In the table there are about 42,000 distinct CDR3 sequences, about 6.5% of which are singletons. The sequenced sample was PBMCs, obtained at surgery. The receptor set was obtained from a female donor with early-stage non-small cell lung cancer. Each CDR3 is given with its conserved first and last residue. Each record gives: V gene, J gene, D gene, clone size, CDR3 DNA, CDR3 protein. A D gene is named only where the DNA matches it firmly. The size of a clone is reported for some rows only, either as once, few or many, or as a class for expanded clones.

V: TRBV20-1; J: TRBJ1-4; D: NA; size: few; DNA: TGCAGTGTCCAGACTGGGGGTAATGAAAAACTGTTTTTT; CDR3: CSVQTGGNEKLFF
V: TRBV2; J: TRBJ2-4; D: NA; size: many; DNA: TGTGCCAGCAGTGACAGGGACCACATTCAGTACTTC; CDR3: CASSDRDHIQYF
V: TRBV7-9; J: TRBJ1-1; D: NA; size: NA; DNA: TGTGCCAGCAGCTTAGATAACGTGGGCACTGAAGCTTTCTTT; CDR3: CASSLDNVGTEAFF
V: TRBV6-1; J: TRBJ2-1; D: NA; size: few; DNA: TGTGCCAGCAGTTACAGGGTACTCGAGCAGTTCTTC; CDR3: CASSYRVLEQFF
V: TRBV11-2; J: TRBJ1-2; D: NA; size: few; DNA: TGTGCCAGCAGCCTCCCCTTAGAGTTTCGAGACCATGGCTACACCTTC; CDR3: CASSLPLEFRDHGYTF
V: TRBV29-1; J: TRBJ1-1; D: NA; size: many; DNA: TGCAGCGTTGACCGGTCCGGACAACCGAACACTGAAGCTTTCTTT; CDR3: CSVDRSGQPNTEAFF
V: TRBV4-3; J: TRBJ2-3; D: NA; size: many; DNA: TGCGCCAGCAGCCAAGAATGGGGGGGCCTACTCACAGATACGCAGTATTTT; CDR3: CASSQEWGGLLTDTQYF
V: TRBV12-5; J: TRBJ2-4; D: TRBD1; size: NA; DNA: TGTGCTAGTGGTCTGCCGGACAGGGAAGGGATTCAGTACTTC; CDR3: CASGLPDREGIQYF
V: TRBV25-1; J: TRBJ2-7; D: NA; size: NA; DNA: TGTGCCAGCAGTGAAAGTTGGGGCAGGAGCTCCTACGAGCAGTACTTC; CDR3: CASSESWGRSSYEQYF
V: TRBV7-9; J: TRBJ1-2; D: TRBD1; size: many; DNA: TGTGCCAGCAGCCCCACAGGGGGGGTCCTCCGTGGCTACACCTTC; CDR3: CASSPTGGVLRGYTF
V: TRBV29-1; J: TRBJ2-2; D: NA; size: NA; DNA: TGCAGCGTTGAAGCCCGGCCGGAAACCGGGGAGCTGTTTTTT; CDR3: CSVEARPETGELFF
V: TRBV29-1; J: TRBJ2-7; D: TRBD1; size: few; DNA: TGCAGCGTTGAACCGGGACAGGGGGCTGGGGAGCAGTACTTC; CDR3: CSVEPGQGAGEQYF
V: TRBV4-1; J: TRBJ1-2; D: NA; size: few; DNA: TGCGCCAGCAGCCCCCTGGGGGCATATGGCTACACCTTC; CDR3: CASSPLGAYGYTF
V: TRBV12-3/TRBV12-4; J: TRBJ1-2; D: NA; size: NA; DNA: TGTGCCAGCACCCCCCGCGTCGGCTACACCTTC; CDR3: CASTPRVGYTF
V: TRBV20-1; J: TRBJ2-3; D: NA; size: many; DNA: TGCAGTGCTAGAGATCTCTCAAGCGGTAATGGAGATACGCAGTATTTT; CDR3: CSARDLSSGNGDTQYF
V: TRBV5-1; J: TRBJ1-4; D: NA; size: few; DNA: TGCGCCAGCAGCTTGCACGTGGACCGGAGGGAAAAACTGTTTTTT; CDR3: CASSLHVDRREKLFF
V: TRBV25-1; J: TRBJ1-4; D: NA; size: many; DNA: TGTGCCAGCAGTGACGGTAATGAAAAACTGTTTTTT; CDR3: CASSDGNEKLFF
V: TRBV5-1; J: TRBJ1-1; D: TRBD1; size: many; DNA: TGCGCCAGCAGCTTGGAATCAGGGGGCGAATCTGAAGCTTTCTTT; CDR3: CASSLESGGESEAFF
V: TRBV29-1; J: TRBJ2-3; D: TRBD2; size: many; DNA: TGCAGCGGAGAATCTAGCGGGATCACAGATACGCAGTATTTT; CDR3: CSGESSGITDTQYF
V: TRBV5-1; J: TRBJ2-7; D: NA; size: many; DNA: TGCGCCAGCAGCTTGGCCCCGGGGGCCTCCTACGAGCAGTACTTC; CDR3: CASSLAPGASYEQYF
V: TRBV4-2; J: TRBJ2-3; D: TRBD2; size: many; DNA: TGTGCCAGCAGCCGACTAGCGGGGACAGATACGCAGTATTTT; CDR3: CASSRLAGTDTQYF
V: TRBV4-1; J: TRBJ1-2; D: NA; size: NA; DNA: TGCGCCAGCAGCCTCCTGGAGGAGAGGTATGGCTACACCTTC; CDR3: CASSLLEERYGYTF
V: TRBV12-3/TRBV12-4; J: TRBJ2-3; D: NA; size: many; DNA: TGTGCCAGCAGTTTTTTAAGGGATACGCAGTATTTT; CDR3: CASSFLRDTQYF
V: TRBV5-1; J: TRBJ2-3; D: TRBD2; size: many; DNA: TGCGCCAGCAGCCCGACTAGCGGGGGGGCCAGAGATACGCAGTATTTT; CDR3: CASSPTSGGARDTQYF
V: TRBV12-3/TRBV12-4; J: TRBJ2-2; D: NA; size: many; DNA: TGTGCCAGCGGGTTGGGAGCAGGCTCCACCGGGGAGCTGTTTTTT; CDR3: CASGLGAGSTGELFF
V: TRBV7-2; J: TRBJ1-1; D: NA; size: many; DNA: TGTGCCAGCAGCCGGGATGGGGATCCCCCTGAAGCTTTCTTT; CDR3: CASSRDGDPPEAFF
V: TRBV6-2/TRBV6-3; J: TRBJ1-6; D: NA; size: many; DNA: TGTGCCAGCAGTTACTCAGCGGACGCCGGGAGTCCACCCCTCCACTTT; CDR3: CASSYSADAGSPPLHF
V: TRBV2; J: TRBJ2-3; D: TRBD2; size: many; DNA: TGTGCCAGCAGTGTAGATACTAGCGGGAGACCCACGCAGTATTTT; CDR3: CASSVDTSGRPTQYF
V: TRBV7-6; J: TRBJ2-2; D: NA; size: many; DNA: TGTGCCAGCAGTTTGAGACCATCTGAGGGGTTCGGCACCGGGGAGCTGTTTTTT; CDR3: CASSLRPSEGFGTGELFF
V: TRBV9; J: TRBJ2-7; D: TRBD1; size: many; DNA: TGTGCCAGCAGCGCCGGACAGGTTCCCCACGAGCAGTACTTC; CDR3: CASSAGQVPHEQYF
V: TRBV12-3/TRBV12-4; J: TRBJ2-3; D: NA; size: many; DNA: TGTGCCAGCAGTCGACCGTCTGGCACAGATACGCAGTATTTT; CDR3: CASSRPSGTDTQYF
V: TRBV3-1; J: TRBJ1-2; D: NA; size: many; DNA: TGTGCCAGCAGCACGGGGGGATGGAACTATGGCTACACCTTC; CDR3: CASSTGGWNYGYTF
V: TRBV24-1; J: TRBJ2-1; D: NA; size: many; DNA: TGTGCCACCTCCCATTTAAGGGGGTCCCACAATGAGCAGTTCTTC; CDR3: CATSHLRGSHNEQFF
V: TRBV4-3; J: TRBJ1-1; D: NA; size: few; DNA: TGCGCCAGCAGCCATGACCGGAACACTGAAGCTTTCTTT; CDR3: CASSHDRNTEAFF
V: TRBV3-1; J: TRBJ2-3; D: NA; size: few; DNA: TGTGCCAGCAGCCAAGCCCGGGGTACAAGGTATTTT; CDR3: CASSQARGTRYF
V: TRBV29-1; J: TRBJ2-3; D: TRBD2; size: many; DNA: TGCAGCGTCGACGGGACTAGCGGGTCTAGCACAGATACGCAGTATTTT; CDR3: CSVDGTSGSSTDTQYF
V: TRBV27; J: TRBJ2-7; D: TRBD1; size: few; DNA: TGTGCCAGCAGTTCCCGGACAGGGGTCCTCTACGAGCAGTACTTC; CDR3: CASSSRTGVLYEQYF
V: TRBV11-2; J: TRBJ2-3; D: NA; size: few; DNA: TGTGCCAGCAGCTTTAGGGGGGTGGGCACAGATACGCAGTATTTT; CDR3: CASSFRGVGTDTQYF
V: TRBV14; J: TRBJ1-1; D: NA; size: few; DNA: TGTGCCAGCAGCCAAGTAATGAGGGTGGCTGAAGCTTTCTTT; CDR3: CASSQVMRVAEAFF
V: TRBV29-1; J: TRBJ2-3; D: NA; size: many; DNA: TGCAGCGTGGAGACGGGGGGCGATACGCAGTATTTT; CDR3: CSVETGGDTQYF
V: TRBV28; J: TRBJ2-7; D: NA; size: many; DNA: TGTGCCAGCAGTTCCCTTCTATCCCGACCAGGGCGATTGGGCGAGCAGTACTTC; CDR3: CASSSLLSRPGRLGEQYF
V: TRBV28; J: TRBJ2-1; D: NA; size: many; DNA: TGTGCCAGCAGTTTGTCGGCGGGAAGCTCCTACAATGAGCAGTTCTTC; CDR3: CASSLSAGSSYNEQFF
V: TRBV20-1; J: TRBJ2-7; D: NA; size: few; DNA: TGCAGTGCAAGAGATGCTAGTCGGCAGATCAACGAGCAGTACTTC; CDR3: CSARDASRQINEQYF
V: TRBV5-1; J: TRBJ2-7; D: TRBD1; size: many; DNA: TGCGCCAGCAGCCTGGGACAGGGGGACGAGCAGTACTTC; CDR3: CASSLGQGDEQYF
V: TRBV7-9; J: TRBJ1-2; D: NA; size: many; DNA: TGTGCCAGCAGCCTACAGGTTCCTAACTATGGCTACACCTTC; CDR3: CASSLQVPNYGYTF
V: TRBV10-2; J: TRBJ2-3; D: TRBD2; size: many; DNA: TGCGCCAGCAGTGAAGGTAGCGGGGGGGCCTTAGATACGCAGTATTTT; CDR3: CASSEGSGGALDTQYF
V: TRBV27; J: TRBJ1-5; D: NA; size: few; DNA: TGTGCCAGCAGTTTAACGAAAGATCAGCCCCAGCATTTT; CDR3: CASSLTKDQPQHF
V: TRBV6-2/TRBV6-3; J: TRBJ1-1; D: NA; size: many; DNA: TGTGCCAGCAGTCACGGGACCCTCGAAGCTTTCTTT; CDR3: CASSHGTLEAFF
V: TRBV12-3/TRBV12-4; J: TRBJ2-7; D: NA; size: many; DNA: TGTGCCAGCGGGGGACGGTCCTTCTACGAGCAGTACTTC; CDR3: CASGGRSFYEQYF
V: TRBV7-2; J: TRBJ2-5; D: TRBD2; size: few; DNA: TGTGCCAGCAGCTTATACCTCCAGGCTAGCGGGGGGCCCCAAGAGACCCAGTACTTC; CDR3: CASSLYLQASGGPQETQYF